This is a list of T cell receptor beta chains from one sample in a study of blood T cell repertoires in COVID-19. Measured with immunoSEQ multiplex PCR; TCRdb has only the in-frame clones, and not every one. This table holds over 350,000 clones, 80% to 90% found once. Sequencing was done on a sample of peripheral blood. Receptor source: a woman younger than 45 with active or convalescent COVID-19. CDR3s include the opening cysteine and the closing phenylalanine or tryptophan. Fields, in order: J gene, D gene, clone size, V gene, CDR3 protein, CDR3 DNA. A D gene is named only where the DNA matches it firmly. Some rows mark clone size as missing; the rest say once, few, many or name a class of expanded clone.

TRBJ2-1 NA NA TRBV18 CASSPSSETSIYNEQFF TGTGCCAGCTCACCATCCTCCGAGACTAGTATCTACAATGAGCAGTTCTTC
TRBJ2-3 TRBD2 NA TRBV9 CASSVEPSGGDTQYF TGTGCCAGCAGCGTAGAACCTAGCGGTGGAGATACGCAGTATTTT
TRBJ1-4 NA NA TRBV18 CASSPLRAGGNEKLFF TGTGCCAGCTCACCGTTGAGGGCTGGTGGTAATGAAAAACTGTTTTTT
TRBJ2-1 NA NA TRBV23-1 CASSQSLIQGHRSYNEQFF TGCGCCAGCAGTCAATCTCTGATACAGGGACATCGCTCCTACAATGAGCAGTTCTTC
TRBJ1-5 NA NA TRBV5-6 CASSFFRNQPQHF TGTGCCAGCAGCTTCTTCAGGAATCAGCCCCAGCATTTT
TRBJ1-4 NA NA TRBV7-8 CASSLNSPAGGPTNEKLFF TGTGCCAGCAGCTTAAATTCCCCAGCAGGAGGCCCCACTAATGAAAAACTGTTTTTT
TRBJ1-1 TRBD1 NA TRBV15 CATSRRDRGSTEAFF TGTGCCACCAGCCGGCGTGACAGGGGGTCTACTGAAGCTTTCTTT
TRBJ1-1 TRBD1 NA TRBV2 CASSDVVGQGRGGTEAFF TGTGCCAGCAGTGATGTCGTTGGACAGGGAAGAGGGGGCACTGAAGCTTTCTTT
TRBJ1-1 TRBD1 NA TRBV5-4 CASSLGQGQLNTEAFF TGTGCCAGCAGCCTGGGACAGGGGCAATTGAACACTGAAGCTTTCTTT
TRBJ1-1 NA NA TRBV9 CASSVWGSEAFF TGTGCCAGCAGCGTATGGGGCAGTGAAGCTTTCTTT
TRBJ2-1 TRBD1 NA TRBV19 CASRKMTGFGLDEQFF TGTGCCAGTAGGAAAATGACAGGGTTCGGTTTAGATGAGCAGTTCTTC
TRBJ2-3 TRBD2 NA TRBV9 CASSVESGGFLTDTQYF TGTGCCAGCAGCGTAGAATCCGGGGGGTTCCTCACAGATACGCAGTATTTT
TRBJ2-1 TRBD2 NA TRBV6-5 CASSYSGGSGYNEQFF TGTGCCAGCAGTTACTCGGGGGGGAGTGGGTACAATGAGCAGTTCTTC
TRBJ2-7 TRBD2 NA TRBV2 CASSFPGLGTPYEQYF TGTGCCAGCAGTTTTCCGGGACTAGGTACTCCCTACGAGCAGTACTTC
TRBJ1-1 NA NA TRBV18 CASSPWTELMNTEAFF TGTGCCAGCTCACCATGGACTGAACTTATGAACACTGAAGCTTTCTTT
TRBJ2-2 NA NA TRBV4-2 CASSQDRGTGELFF TGTGCCAGCAGCCAAGACCGGGGAACCGGGGAGCTGTTTTTT
TRBJ1-3 NA once TRBV29-1 CSVDGGNTIYF TGCAGCGTTGATGGCGGAAACACCATATATTTT
TRBJ2-3 NA once TRBV18 CASSPAGGTDTQYF TGTGCCAGCTCACCAGCAGGGGGCACAGATACGCAGTATTTT